Reported below is one T cell receptor beta chain. Its target is not known. Standard classification criteria confirmed type 1 or type 2 diabetes in all patients. The data are from a study of type 1 and type 2 diabetes patients. Overall study: The cohort mixed type 1 diabetes, type 2 diabetes and nondiabetic donors. Findings of the study overall: Between type 2 diabetes and control samples, V and J usage averaged around 0.97 correlation. A median of one highly-expanded CD4+ clone, covering roughly 4% of reads, occurred in type 2 diabetes.

Genomic DNA was the PCR template. Multiplex PCR with 30 forward and 13 reverse primers amplified the TCR beta CDR3. TCRdb processed the multiplex PCR reads anew with MiXCR; each CDR3 protein has one entry. Of approximately 260,000 distinct CDR3 sequences listed, roughly 50% were seen once; the top ten hold 12% to 15%. The TCR sequence derives from a man younger than 35 with type 2 diabetes. The material sequenced was peripheral blood mononuclear cells (PBMCs).

In nucleotides, the CDR3 is TGTGCCTGGAGTAAAGGGGGGGTTGAGACCCAGTACTTC. This codes for CAWSKGGVETQYF. V and J are TRBV30 and TRBJ2-5, with D perhaps matching TRBD2 (7 bases). Germline loops: CDR1 GTSNPN, CDR2 SVGIG (reference sequence). This CDR3 contains 13 residues. V was shortened by 2 bases and J by 5 bases, with 12 bases between the two germline ends.